A selection of T cell receptor beta chains follows, all from one sample in a study of T cells in tuberculosis. Sequenced by immunoSEQ multiplex PCR; TCRdb stores in-frame clones only, minus some. There are 30,000 or so clones in the sample; 95% to 96% occur only once, and 2% to 3% lies in the top ten. The sequencing sample was made of PBMCs. These receptors were collected from a donor aged 10-35 years with latent tuberculosis or without tuberculosis infection. Each CDR3 is given without its conserved first and last residue. Fields, in order: D gene, J gene, V gene, CDR3 protein. D genes are given only for firm matches.

TRBD1	TRBJ2-3	TRBV5-1	ASSLGATGVWADTQY
TRBD2	TRBJ2-3	TRBV10-3	AISLAGDTQY
TRBD1	TRBJ1-2	TRBV27	ASSPETGLLYGYT
TRBD1	TRBJ2-1	TRBV2	ACRPPGQGDNEQF
NA	TRBJ1-1	TRBV2	ASSDGQGNTEAF
TRBD1	TRBJ1-5	TRBV11-2	ASSLGRTGGQPQH
TRBD2	TRBJ2-1	TRBV5-1	ASSTSGAYNEQF
TRBD1	TRBJ2-7	TRBV6-1	ASSENRGREQY
NA	TRBJ1-1	TRBV28	ASSSHGGPDTEAF
TRBD1	TRBJ2-7	TRBV19	ASSTDRGFYEQY
TRBD1	TRBJ2-1	TRBV9	ASSGTGTGRSDEQF
NA	TRBJ2-1	TRBV25-1	ASVTNFEQF
TRBD1	TRBJ2-1	TRBV27	ASSSGTDINGAYNEQF
TRBD2	TRBJ2-5	TRBV6-1	ASSKGLVGTQY
NA	TRBJ1-2	TRBV20-1	SASEYGYT
NA	TRBJ2-7	TRBV6-5	ASSYKSQGNYEQY
NA	TRBJ1-2	TRBV30	AWTEQGTYEGYT
NA	TRBJ2-7	TRBV4-1	ASSQEWRSIEQY
TRBD2	TRBJ2-5	TRBV5-1	ASSPRTSGSPETQY
NA	TRBJ2-7	TRBV6-5	ASSYGSGTGVYEQY
TRBD2	TRBJ2-3	TRBV9	ASSGSGGWTDTQY
TRBD1	TRBJ1-2	TRBV27	ASSPPGQGRGYT
TRBD1	TRBJ2-7	TRBV18	ASSPPDRASGEQY
NA	TRBJ2-1	TRBV2	ASRDGLEQF
TRBD1	TRBJ2-7	TRBV7-8	ASSSLGQGYEQY
NA	TRBJ1-1	TRBV27	ASTPLGGTEAF
NA	TRBJ1-5	TRBV19	ASIECVFCMGNQPQH
TRBD2	TRBJ2-7	TRBV9	ASSNSGNEQY
NA	TRBJ2-2	TRBV7-2	ASSSRRVGELF
TRBD1	TRBJ1-1	TRBV29-1	SVPSGQGHTEAF
NA	TRBJ1-3	TRBV7-2	ASSLSGTTIY
NA	TRBJ1-1	TRBV4-1	ASSQGQGLNTEAF
NA	TRBJ2-7	TRBV5-1	ASSLVWQGSYEQY
NA	TRBJ1-1	TRBV29-1	SALGGGHTEAF
NA	TRBJ2-6	TRBV6-1	ASSERLSGANVLT
TRBD1	TRBJ1-1	TRBV30	AWTGTAPNTEAF
NA	TRBJ1-1	TRBV13	ASSRANTEAF
NA	TRBJ1-1	TRBV2	ASRVGTGILNTEAF
TRBD1	TRBJ1-2	TRBV7-2	ASSSYRDRGNGYT
NA	TRBJ1-2	TRBV5-1	ASSLDRYYGYT